The clone carrying this T cell receptor (beta chain) has more than one count but fewer than ten. What it binds is not known. These data originate in a study of cytomegalovirus exposure and HLA in healthy donors. Germline V gene data show CDR1 as MRHNA and CDR2 as SNTAGT. Trimming stripped 4 bases from V and 4 bases from J, with 7 bases between. The CDR3 runs 12 residues. The PCR ran on 60 Vbeta and 13 Jbeta primers. Sequencing used immunoSEQ multiplex PCR; TCRdb keeps in-frame clones, though not all of them. Of roughly 200,000 clones listed, around 77% were seen once; the top ten hold 2% to 2.5%. Broader study findings: Upon later analysis, TCR association rates were observed to vary by HLA locus, being highest for DRB1 and lowest for HLA-C. Analyses of presence and absence presupposed an approximately uniform sequencing depth across donors.

The clonotype comes from a man aged 60-69 years in good health and CMV-seronegative. The V call is TRBV6-4, the J call TRBJ1-1; no clear D. Material for sequencing was PBMCs. CDR3 nucleotides: TGTGCCAGCAGTGCCTTTAGCACTGAAGCTTTCTTT. Its translation is CASSAFSTEAFF.